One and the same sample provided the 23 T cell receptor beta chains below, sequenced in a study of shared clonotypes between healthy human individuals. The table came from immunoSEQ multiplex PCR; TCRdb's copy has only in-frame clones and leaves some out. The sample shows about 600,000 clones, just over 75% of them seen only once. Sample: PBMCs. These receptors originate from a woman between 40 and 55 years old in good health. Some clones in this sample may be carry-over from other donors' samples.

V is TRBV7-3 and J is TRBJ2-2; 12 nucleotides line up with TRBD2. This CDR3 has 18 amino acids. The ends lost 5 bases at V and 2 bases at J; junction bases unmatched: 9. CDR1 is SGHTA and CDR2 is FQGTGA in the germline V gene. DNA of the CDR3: TGTGCCAGCAGCCGAACCTCTAGCGGGAGGGCAAACACCGGGGAGCTGTTTTTT. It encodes CASSRTSSGRANTGELFF.

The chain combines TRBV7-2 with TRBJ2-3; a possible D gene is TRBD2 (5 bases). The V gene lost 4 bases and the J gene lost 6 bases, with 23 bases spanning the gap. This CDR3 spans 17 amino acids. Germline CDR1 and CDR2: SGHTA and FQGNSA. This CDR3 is CASSSGSGSSQLDTQYF. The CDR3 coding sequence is TGTGCCAGCAGCTCGGGGTCGGGTTCTAGCCAGTTGGATACGCAGTATTTT.

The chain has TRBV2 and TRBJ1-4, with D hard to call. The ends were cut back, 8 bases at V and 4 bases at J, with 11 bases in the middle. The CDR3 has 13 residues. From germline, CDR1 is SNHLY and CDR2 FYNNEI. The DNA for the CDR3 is TGTGCCAGCGGCCCGCGGATTAATGAAAAACTGTTTTTT. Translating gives CASGPRINEKLFF.

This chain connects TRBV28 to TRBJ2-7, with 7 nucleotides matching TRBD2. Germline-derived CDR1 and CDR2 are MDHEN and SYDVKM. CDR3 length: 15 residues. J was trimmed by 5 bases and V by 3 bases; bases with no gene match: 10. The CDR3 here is CASSLSGGSRDEQYF. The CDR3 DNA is TGTGCCAGCAGTTTGTCGGGCGGGAGCCGGGACGAGCAGTACTTC.

For the CDR3, the DNA is TGTGCCAGCAGGGGACAGACCTACGAGCAGTACTTC. Protein product: CASRGQTYEQYF. The chain couples TRBV2 to TRBJ2-7, with 7 bases aligning to TRBD1. This CDR3 has 12 amino acids. With V trimmed by 6 bases and J by 2 bases, 1 base remained unmatched. The germline V gene has CDR1 SNHLY and CDR2 FYNNEI.

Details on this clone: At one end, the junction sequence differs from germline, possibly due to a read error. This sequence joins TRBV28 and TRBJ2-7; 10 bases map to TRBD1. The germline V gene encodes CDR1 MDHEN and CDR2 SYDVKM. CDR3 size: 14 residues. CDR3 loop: CASSLFGTGELANF. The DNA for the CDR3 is TGTGCCAGCAGTTTATTCGGGACAGGGGAACTTGCCAACTTC.

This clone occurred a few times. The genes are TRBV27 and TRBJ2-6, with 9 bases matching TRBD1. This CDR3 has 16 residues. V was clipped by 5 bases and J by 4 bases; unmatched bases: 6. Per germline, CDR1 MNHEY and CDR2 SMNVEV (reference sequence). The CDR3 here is CASSRGTGTGANVLTF. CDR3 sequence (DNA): TGTGCCAGCAGTCGAGGGACAGGGACCGGGGCCAACGTCCTGACTTTC.

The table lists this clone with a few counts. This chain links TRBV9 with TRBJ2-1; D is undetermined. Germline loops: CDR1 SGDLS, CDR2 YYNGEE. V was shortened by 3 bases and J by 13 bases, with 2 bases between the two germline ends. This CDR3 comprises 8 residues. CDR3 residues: CASSAQFF. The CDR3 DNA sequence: TGTGCCAGCAGCGCCCAGTTCTTC.

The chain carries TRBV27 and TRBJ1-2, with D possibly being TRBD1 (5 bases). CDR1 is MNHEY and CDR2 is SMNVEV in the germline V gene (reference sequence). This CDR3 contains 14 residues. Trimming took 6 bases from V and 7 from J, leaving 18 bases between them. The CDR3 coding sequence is TGTGCCAGCAGCCTGACCGTTGGGGGGAGTGGCTACACCTTC. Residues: CASSLTVGGSGYTF.

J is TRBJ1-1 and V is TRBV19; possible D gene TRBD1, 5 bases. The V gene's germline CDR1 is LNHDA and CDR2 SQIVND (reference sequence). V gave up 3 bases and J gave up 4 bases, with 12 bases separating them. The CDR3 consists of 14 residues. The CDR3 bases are TGTGCCAGTAGTATCCGGGGGTTCGGCACTGAAGCTTTCTTT. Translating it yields CASSIRGFGTEAFF. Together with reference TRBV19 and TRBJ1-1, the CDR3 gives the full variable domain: DGGITQSPKYLFRKEGQNVTLSCEQNLNHDAMYWYRQDPGQGLRLIYYSQIVNDFQKGDIAEGYSVSREKKESFPLTVTSAQKNPTAFYLCASSIRGFGTEAFFGQGTRLTVV.

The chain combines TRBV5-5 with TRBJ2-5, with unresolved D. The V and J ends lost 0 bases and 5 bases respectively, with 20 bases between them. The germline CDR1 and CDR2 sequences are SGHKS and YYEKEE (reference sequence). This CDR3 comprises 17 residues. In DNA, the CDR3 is TGTGCCAGCAGCTTGGAGGGTTTTGGGGTGGGTATGGAGACCCAGTACTTC. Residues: CASSLEGFGVGMETQYF.

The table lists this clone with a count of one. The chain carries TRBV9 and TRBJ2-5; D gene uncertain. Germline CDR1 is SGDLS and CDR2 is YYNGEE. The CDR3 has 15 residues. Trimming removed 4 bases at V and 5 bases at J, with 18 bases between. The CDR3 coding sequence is TGTGCCAGCAGCCCCCAGGACGTTCCGGTTGAGACCCAGTACTTC. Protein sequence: CASSPQDVPVETQYF.

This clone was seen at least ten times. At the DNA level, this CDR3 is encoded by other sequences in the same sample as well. In nucleotides, the CDR3 is TGTGCCAGCAGCTTCAGAGGCTCCTACAATGAGCAGTTCTTC. It translates to CASSFRGSYNEQFF. The rearrangement joins TRBV11-2 to TRBJ2-1; D not resolved. The length of the CDR3 is 14 residues. The germline V gene encodes CDR1 SGHAT and CDR2 FQNNGV. Trimming took 3 bases from V and 0 from J, leaving 6 bases between them.

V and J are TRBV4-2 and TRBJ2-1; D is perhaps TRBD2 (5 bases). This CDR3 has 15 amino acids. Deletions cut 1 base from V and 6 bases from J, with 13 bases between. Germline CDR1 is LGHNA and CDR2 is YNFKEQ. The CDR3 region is CASSQAALAGNEQFF. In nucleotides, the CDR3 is TGTGCCAGCAGCCAAGCCGCCCTAGCAGGCAATGAGCAGTTCTTC.

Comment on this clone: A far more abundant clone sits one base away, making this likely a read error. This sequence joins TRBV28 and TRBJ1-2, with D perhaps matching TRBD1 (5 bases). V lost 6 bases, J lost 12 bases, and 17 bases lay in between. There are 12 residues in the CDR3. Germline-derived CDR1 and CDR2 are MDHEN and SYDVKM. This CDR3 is CASSPGFRGDTF. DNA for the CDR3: TGTGCCAGCAGCCCTGGGTTTAGGGGCGACACCTTC.

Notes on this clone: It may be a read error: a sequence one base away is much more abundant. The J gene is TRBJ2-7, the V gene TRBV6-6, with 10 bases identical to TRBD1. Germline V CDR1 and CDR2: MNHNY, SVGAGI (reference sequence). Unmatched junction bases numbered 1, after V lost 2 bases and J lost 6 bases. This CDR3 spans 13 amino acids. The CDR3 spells CASSYGTGAEQYF. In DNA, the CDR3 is TGTGCCAGCAGTTACGGGACAGGGGCCGAGCAGTACTTC.

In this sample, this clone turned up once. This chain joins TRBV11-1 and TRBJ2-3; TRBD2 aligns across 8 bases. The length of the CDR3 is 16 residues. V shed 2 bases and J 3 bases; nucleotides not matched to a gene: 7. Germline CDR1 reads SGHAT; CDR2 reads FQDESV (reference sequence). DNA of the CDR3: TGTGCCAGCAGCTTACAGCCGGGAGGGTCGACAGATACGCAGTATTTT. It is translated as CASSLQPGGSTDTQYF.

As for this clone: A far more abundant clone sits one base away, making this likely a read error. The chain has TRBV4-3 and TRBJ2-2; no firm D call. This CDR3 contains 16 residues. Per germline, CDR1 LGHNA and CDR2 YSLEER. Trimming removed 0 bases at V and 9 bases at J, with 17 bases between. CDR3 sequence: CASSQDVGGETWELFF. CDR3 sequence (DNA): TGCGCCAGCAGCCAAGATGTTGGTGGAGAGACCTGGGAGCTGTTTTTT.

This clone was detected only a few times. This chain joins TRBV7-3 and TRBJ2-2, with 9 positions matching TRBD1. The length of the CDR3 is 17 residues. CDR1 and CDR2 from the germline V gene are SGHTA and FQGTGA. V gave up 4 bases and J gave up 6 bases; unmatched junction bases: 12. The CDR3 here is CASSSRLRDRVPGELFF. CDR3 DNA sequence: TGTGCCAGCAGCTCCCGCCTCCGGGACAGGGTCCCCGGGGAGCTGTTTTTT.

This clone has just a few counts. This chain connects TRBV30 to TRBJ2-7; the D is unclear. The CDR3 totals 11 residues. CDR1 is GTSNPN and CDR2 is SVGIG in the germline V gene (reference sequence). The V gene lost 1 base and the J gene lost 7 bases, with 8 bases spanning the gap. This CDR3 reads CAWSAREEQYF. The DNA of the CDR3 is TGTGCCTGGAGTGCACGCGAAGAGCAGTACTTC.

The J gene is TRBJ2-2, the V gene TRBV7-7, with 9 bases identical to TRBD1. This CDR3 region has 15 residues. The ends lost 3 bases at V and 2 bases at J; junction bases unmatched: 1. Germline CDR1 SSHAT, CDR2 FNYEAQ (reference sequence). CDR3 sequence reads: CASSLGQGNTGELFF. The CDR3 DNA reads TGTGCCAGCAGCTTGGGACAGGGAAACACCGGGGAGCTGTTTTTT.

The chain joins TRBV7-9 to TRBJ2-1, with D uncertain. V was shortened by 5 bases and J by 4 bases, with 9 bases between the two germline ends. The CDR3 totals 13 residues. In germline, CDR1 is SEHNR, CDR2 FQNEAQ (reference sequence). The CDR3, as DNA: TGTGCCAGCAGCGCGACCCCATACAATGAGCAGTTCTTC. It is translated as CASSATPYNEQFF.

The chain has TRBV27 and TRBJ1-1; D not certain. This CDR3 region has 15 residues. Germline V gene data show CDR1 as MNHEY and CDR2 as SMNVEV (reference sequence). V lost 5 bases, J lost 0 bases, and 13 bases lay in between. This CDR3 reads CASSPRQFLNTEAFF. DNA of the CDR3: TGTGCCAGCAGTCCCCGCCAGTTTTTGAACACTGAAGCTTTCTTT.